This TCR beta chain was found in a study of T-cell reconstitution after alpha-beta-depleted transplantation in children. The library targeted TCRbeta and was prepared with unique molecular identifiers. In TCRdb, the PCR reads were re-called with MiXCR into one record per CDR3 protein. The data hold about 190,000 distinct CDR3 sequences, with approximately 6.6% observed a single time. This clonotype was detected ten times or more. The TCR comes from a human donor who donated a stem cell graft to a child with Wiskott-Aldrich syndrome. Material: PBMCs from the stem cell graft donor, obtained from the stem cell graft.

CDR3 residues: CASSTGTGGLGTEAFF. The CDR3 DNA reads as TGCGCCAGCAGCACGGGGACAGGTGGCCTTGGCACTGAAGCTTTCTTT. The gene calls are TRBV5-1 and TRBJ1-1; 8 nucleotides agree with TRBD1. In germline, CDR1 is SGHRS, CDR2 YFSETQ. The CDR3 runs to 16 residues. Trimming at V came to 4 bases and at J to 4 bases, leaving 12 bases not matched to a gene.